These 28 T cell receptor beta chains were all obtained from the same sample, sequenced in a study of cytomegalovirus exposure and HLA in healthy donors. 60 Vbeta and 13 Jbeta primers were used in PCR. The data were produced by immunoSEQ multiplex PCR, yet TCRdb's version contains in-frame clones alone and is incomplete. The table records 150,000 to 200,000 clones, around 80% of them present only once. The sample taken for sequencing was PBMCs. Every receptor here comes from a woman aged 40-49 years in good health and CMV-seropositive.

The chain carries TRBV19 and TRBJ2-5, with 7 bases aligning to TRBD1. The CDR3 length is 14 residues. Looked up from germline, CDR1 is LNHDA and CDR2 is SQIVND (reference sequence). The V and J ends lost 6 bases and 2 bases, in that order; junction bases with no gene match: 6. The CDR3 bases are TGTGCCAGTAGCTTACGACAGGGTCAAGAGACCCAGTACTTC. Protein: CASSLRQGQETQYF.

The J gene is TRBJ2-7, the V gene TRBV10-2; TRBD2 matches at 13 bases. The V segment lost 5 bases and the J segment 3 bases; nucleotides outside the gene matches: 7. Germline CDR1 and CDR2: WSHSY and SAAADI. The CDR3 extends over 16 amino acids. CDR3 nucleotides: TGCGCCAGCAGTCCTTTCGGGACTAGCGGGAACTACGAGCAGTACTTC. Translation: CASSPFGTSGNYEQYF.

V gene TRBV19 combines with J gene TRBJ2-3; tentative D call: TRBD1 (6 bases). The ends were cut back, 8 bases at V and 0 bases at J, with 18 bases in the middle. The length of the CDR3 is 16 residues. Germline assignment: CDR1 LNHDA and CDR2 SQIVND (reference sequence). CDR3 in DNA: TGTGCCAGTTCACAGGGATTTAGGCTTAGCACAGATACGCAGTATTTT. It encodes CASSQGFRLSTDTQYF. The whole variable domain, remainder taken from reference TRBV19 and TRBJ2-3, is DGGITQSPKYLFRKEGQNVTLSCEQNLNHDAMYWYRQDPGQGLRLIYYSQIVNDFQKGDIAEGYSVSREKKESFPLTVTSAQKNPTAFYLCASSQGFRLSTDTQYFGPGTRLTVL.

J is TRBJ2-1 and V is TRBV29-1, with TRBD2 matching over 11 bases. With 1 base clipped from V and 4 bases from J, the junction kept 12 bases outside the gene matches. The CDR3 runs to 18 residues. Germline V gene sequence: CDR1 SQVTM, CDR2 ANQGSEA. CDR3 residues: CSVEGPRGRTSGYNEQFF. DNA of the CDR3: TGCAGCGTTGAAGGGCCAAGGGGGAGGACTAGCGGGTACAATGAGCAGTTCTTC.

This clone was counted a single time. As DNA, the CDR3 is TGCGCCAGCAGTGAGCAGGGACAGGGGCCCTACGAGCAGTACTTC. Translation: CASSEQGQGPYEQYF. The V call is TRBV10-2, the J call TRBJ2-7; 10 positions agree with TRBD1. This CDR3 has 15 residues. CDR1 is WSHSY, CDR2 SAAADI, per germline. The V segment lost 2 bases and the J segment 2 bases; nucleotides outside the gene matches: 3.

V and J are TRBV5-5 and TRBJ1-1; 7 bases line up with TRBD1. With 4 bases clipped from V and 2 bases from J, the junction kept 5 bases outside the gene matches. Germline-derived CDR1 and CDR2 are SGHKS and YYEKEE (reference sequence). CDR3 length equals 14 residues. CDR3 region: CASSPRGLNTEAFF. In nucleotides, the CDR3 is TGTGCCAGCAGCCCCAGGGGGTTAAACACTGAAGCTTTCTTT.

In regard to this clone: The germline gene is not matched at one end of the junction; a read error may be the cause. The chain joins TRBV20-1 to TRBJ1-1; D might be TRBD1 (5 bases). There are 11 residues in the CDR3. CDR1 is DFQATT and CDR2 is SNEGSKA in the germline V gene (reference sequence). The CDR3, as DNA: TGCAGTGCGAGAGGGGCCGCTGAAGCTTTCTTT. It encodes CSARGAAEAFF.

The chain combines TRBV6-6 with TRBJ1-2, with 8 bases fitting TRBD1. Germline assignment: CDR1 MNHNY and CDR2 SVGAGI (reference sequence). This CDR3 has 14 residues. Losses at the gene ends were 8 bases for V and 8 bases for J; bases not matched to a gene: 13. DNA for the CDR3: TGTGCCAGCTACGCAGGACAGGGTTTTTGCGGCTACACCTTC. Amino acid sequence: CASYAGQGFCGYTF.

Of note for this clone: Other DNA sequences of this sample code for an identical CDR3. The V and J genes are TRBV6-5 and TRBJ1-2; D remains ambiguous. Germline V gene lookup returns CDR1 MNHEY and CDR2 SVGAGI. CDR3 length: 12 amino acids. Trimming took 4 bases from V and 5 from J, leaving 8 bases between them. The CDR3 DNA sequence: TGTGCCAGCAGTTTGACGGGGTATGGCTACACCTTC. Protein product: CASSLTGYGYTF.

This clone has a handful of counts. The J gene is TRBJ1-2, the V gene TRBV5-4; 8 nucleotides align to TRBD1. The V and J ends lost 4 bases and 5 bases, in that order; junction bases with no gene match: 7. Germline CDR1 SGHNT, CDR2 YYREEE (reference sequence). This CDR3 is built from 14 residues. The CDR3 DNA reads as TGTGCCAGCAGCCGCAAGACAGGGGATTATGGCTACACCTTC. Translating gives CASSRKTGDYGYTF.

This clone was found once. The CDR3 here is CASSLVAGPSEKLFF. As DNA, the CDR3 is TGTGCCAGCAGCTTAGTAGCAGGGCCTTCTGAAAAACTGTTTTTT. The chain has TRBV7-6 and TRBJ1-4; tentatively, D is TRBD1 (5 bases). V was pared by 1 base and J by 7 bases, with 13 bases between. Germline CDR1 and CDR2: SGHVS and FNYEAQ. The CDR3 consists of 15 residues.

This chain links TRBV6-6 with TRBJ1-6, with a weak D call TRBD1 (5 bases). The germline CDR1 and CDR2 sequences are MNHNY and SVGAGI (reference sequence). The CDR3 sequence is 14 residues long. V lost 6 bases to trimming and J lost 6 bases, with 12 bases between them. The CDR3 spells CASSRDYRNSPLHF. The DNA of the CDR3 is TGTGCCAGCAGCCGGGACTACCGTAATTCACCCCTCCACTTT.

This clone was picked up a small number of times. The chain has TRBV29-1 and TRBJ2-1, with 9 bases lining up with TRBD1. Germline values: CDR1 SQVTM, CDR2 ANQGSEA. This CDR3 contains 13 residues. Trimming at V came to 7 bases and at J to 9 bases, leaving 10 bases not matched to a gene. CDR3 DNA sequence: TGCAGCGGAATAGGGACAGGGACCGGTGAGCAGTTCTTC. It is translated as CSGIGTGTGEQFF.

V gene TRBV11-2 combines with J gene TRBJ2-7, with D perhaps TRBD1 (5 bases). Germline V gene data show CDR1 as SGHAT and CDR2 as FQNNGV. The CDR3 extends over 14 amino acids. Deletions cut 0 bases from V and 3 bases from J, with 9 bases between. In DNA, the CDR3 is TGTGCCAGCAGCTTAGATCCAGGGAACTACGAGCAGTACTTC. Its translation: CASSLDPGNYEQYF.

The V call is TRBV19, the J call TRBJ1-1; D perhaps matches TRBD1 (6 bases). Trimming cost V 6 bases and J 0 bases, with 23 bases left between them. Germline-derived CDR1 and CDR2 are LNHDA and SQIVND (reference sequence). This CDR3 has 18 residues. CDR3 coding DNA: TGTGCCAGTAGGACGATGACAGGTCCGTTAGCGATGAACACTGAAGCTTTCTTT. This encodes CASRTMTGPLAMNTEAFF.

The chain has TRBV6-6 and TRBJ2-7; D unresolved. Between the trimmed V and J ends, which lost 0 bases and 10 bases, there was a span of 13 bases. Per the germline V gene, CDR1 is MNHNY and CDR2 is SVGAGI (reference sequence). The CDR3 extends over 13 amino acids. CDR3 DNA sequence: TGTGCCAGCAGTTACTCGGGCAGCTGCGATCAGTACTTC. Translating gives CASSYSGSCDQYF.

The chain recombines TRBV5-1 with TRBJ2-7, with 10 nucleotides matching TRBD2. The CDR3 runs to 14 residues. Germline CDR1 SGHRS, CDR2 YFSETQ. V trimming: 7 bases; J trimming: 2 bases; junction bases outside the gene matches: 6. Here the CDR3 DNA reads TGCGCCAGCTCCCTAGCGGGAGCAGCCTACGAGCAGTACTTC. It yields the protein CASSLAGAAYEQYF.

This sequence joins TRBV18 and TRBJ1-4; D perhaps matches TRBD1 (5 bases). Trimming left V 2 bases short and J 1 base short, with 5 bases between. The CDR3 loop spans 14 amino acids. Germline lookup yields CDR1 KGHSH and CDR2 LQKENI. The CDR3 here is CASSPGQTNEKLFF. The DNA of the CDR3 is TGTGCCAGCTCACCAGGACAAACTAATGAAAAACTGTTTTTT.

In its sample, this clone was seen once. The chain employs TRBV27 and TRBJ2-3; 8 bases line up with TRBD2. The CDR3 has 14 residues. Germline V gives CDR1 MNHEY, CDR2 SMNVEV (reference sequence). V trimming: 6 bases; J trimming: 3 bases; junction bases outside the gene matches: 5. In nucleotides, the CDR3 is TGTGCCAGCAGAGCGGGAGCGGATACAGATACGCAGTATTTT. Protein sequence: CASRAGADTDTQYF.

This clone appeared a single time. The chain employs TRBV18 and TRBJ1-5; D may be TRBD1 (5 bases). Per germline, CDR1 KGHSH and CDR2 LQKENI. V was cut by 3 bases and J by 5 bases, with 8 bases left in between. The CDR3 totals 13 residues. The CDR3 loop reads CASSPQGDQPQHF. Written as DNA, the CDR3 is TGTGCCAGCTCACCGCAGGGTGATCAGCCCCAGCATTTT.

This chain connects TRBV27 to TRBJ2-5, with D unclear. Trimming pared 4 bases from V and 2 bases from J, leaving 8 bases between. Germline values: CDR1 MNHEY, CDR2 SMNVEV (reference sequence). This CDR3 contains 13 residues. CDR3 sequence (DNA): TGTGCCAGCAGTTATCACCTACAAGAGACCCAGTACTTC. Translated, it gives CASSYHLQETQYF.

V is TRBV2 and J is TRBJ1-6; TRBD1 aligns across 7 bases. The CDR3 has 15 residues. Germline V lookup: CDR1 SNHLY, CDR2 FYNNEI. Trimming at V came to 6 bases and at J to 6 bases, leaving 8 bases not matched to a gene. The DNA of the CDR3 is TGTGCCAGCAGGAGACAGGGTTCGTTTAATTCACCCCTCCACTTT. It codes for CASRRQGSFNSPLHF.

This chain links TRBV7-9 with TRBJ2-7, with TRBD1 matching over 9 bases. This CDR3 is 14 amino acids long. Germline values: CDR1 SEHNR, CDR2 FQNEAQ (reference sequence). J lost 3 bases, V lost 4 bases, and 4 bases had no gene match. In nucleotides, the CDR3 is TGTGCCAGCAGCTCATCGGGACAGGGCTACGAGCAGTACTTC. This codes for CASSSSGQGYEQYF.

The rearrangement joins TRBV7-9 to TRBJ2-3; 9 bases agree with TRBD2. This CDR3 comprises 15 residues. Germline lookup yields CDR1 SEHNR and CDR2 FQNEAQ (reference sequence). The V segment lost 5 bases and the J segment 2 bases; nucleotides outside the gene matches: 5. Written as DNA, the CDR3 is TGTGCCAGCAGCGCGCTAGCGGGACACACAGATACGCAGTATTTT. Protein sequence: CASSALAGHTDTQYF.

The gene calls are TRBV28 and TRBJ1-5; the match to TRBD1 covers 8 bases. V lost 7 bases to trimming and J lost 9 bases; unmatched junction nucleotides: 20. This CDR3 is built from 17 residues. The germline V gene encodes CDR1 MDHEN and CDR2 SYDVKM. Here the CDR3 reads CASTLRLTGGDRSPQHF. DNA of the CDR3: TGTGCCAGCACGCTGCGTTTAACAGGGGGTGATCGCTCGCCCCAGCATTTT.

The rearrangement uses TRBV10-2 and TRBJ2-3, with 8 bases aligning to TRBD2. The germline V gene has CDR1 WSHSY and CDR2 SAAADI. The CDR3 sequence is 16 residues long. J was trimmed by 4 bases and V by 8 bases; bases with no gene match: 14. CDR3 sequence: CASSPIRTSTADTQYF. DNA for the CDR3: TGCGCCAGCTCCCCAATTCGGACTAGCACGGCAGATACGCAGTATTTT.

The gene calls are TRBV28 and TRBJ2-7; a weak D match, TRBD2 (6 bases). Germline V gene data show CDR1 as MDHEN and CDR2 as SYDVKM. V was clipped by 5 bases and J by 3 bases, with 14 bases between them. This CDR3 has 14 amino acids. The CDR3 protein is CASSQSGTLYEQYF. CDR3 sequence (DNA): TGTGCCAGCAGTCAGTCAGGGACTCTCTACGAGCAGTACTTC.

The chain recombines TRBV21-1 with TRBJ2-1; the table's D gene call, TRBD2, was not cross checked with the DNA. TRBV21-1 corresponds to a pseudogene. There are 14 residues in the CDR3. CDR3 sequence reads: CASRELSSYNEQFF. The CDR3 nucleotides are TGTGCCAGCAGAGAGTTGAGCTCCTACAATGAGCAGTTCTTC.